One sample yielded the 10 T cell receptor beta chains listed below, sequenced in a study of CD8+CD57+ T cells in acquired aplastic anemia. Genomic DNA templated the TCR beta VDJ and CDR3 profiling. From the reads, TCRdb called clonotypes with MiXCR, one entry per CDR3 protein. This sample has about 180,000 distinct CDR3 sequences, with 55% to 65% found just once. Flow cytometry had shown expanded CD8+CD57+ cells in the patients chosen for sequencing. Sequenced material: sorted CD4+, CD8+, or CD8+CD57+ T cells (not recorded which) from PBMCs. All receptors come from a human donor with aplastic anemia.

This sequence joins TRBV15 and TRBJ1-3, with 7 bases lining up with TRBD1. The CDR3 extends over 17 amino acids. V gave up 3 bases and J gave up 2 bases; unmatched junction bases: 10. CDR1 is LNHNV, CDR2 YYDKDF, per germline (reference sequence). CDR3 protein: CATSSNRQGVTGNTIYF. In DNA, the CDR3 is TGTGCCACCAGCAGCAACCGACAGGGCGTCACTGGAAACACCATATATTTT.

In DNA form, the CDR3 reads TGTGCCAGCAGTGGGACAGATGGGAACATTCAGTACTTC. As protein: CASSGTDGNIQYF. The chain couples TRBV2 to TRBJ2-4, with D perhaps TRBD1 (6 bases). Between the trimmed V and J ends, which lost 4 bases and 7 bases, there was a span of 11 bases. CDR3 length: 13 amino acids. Germline CDR1 reads SNHLY; CDR2 reads FYNNEI.

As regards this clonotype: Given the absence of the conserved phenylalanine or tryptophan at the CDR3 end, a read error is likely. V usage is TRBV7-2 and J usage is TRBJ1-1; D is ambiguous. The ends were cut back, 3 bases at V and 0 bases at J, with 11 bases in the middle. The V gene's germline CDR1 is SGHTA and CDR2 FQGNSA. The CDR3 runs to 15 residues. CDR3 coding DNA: TGTGCCAGCAGCTTGGGAGTCTACATGAACACTGAAGCTTTCCTT. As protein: CASSLGVYMNTEAFL.

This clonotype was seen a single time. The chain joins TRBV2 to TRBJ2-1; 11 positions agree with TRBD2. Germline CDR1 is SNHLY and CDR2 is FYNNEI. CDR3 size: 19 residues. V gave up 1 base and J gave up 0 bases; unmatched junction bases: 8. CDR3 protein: CASSEGLAGGYNSYNEQFF. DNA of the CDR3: TGTGCCAGCAGTGAAGGTCTAGCGGGGGGCTACAACTCCTACAATGAGCAGTTCTTC.

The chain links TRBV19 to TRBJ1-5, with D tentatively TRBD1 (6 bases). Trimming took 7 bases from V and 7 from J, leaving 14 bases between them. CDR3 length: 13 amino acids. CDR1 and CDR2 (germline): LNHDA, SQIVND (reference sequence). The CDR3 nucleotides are TGTGCCAGTAATTCCGGGGGCGTACAGCCCCAGCATTTT. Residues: CASNSGGVQPQHF.

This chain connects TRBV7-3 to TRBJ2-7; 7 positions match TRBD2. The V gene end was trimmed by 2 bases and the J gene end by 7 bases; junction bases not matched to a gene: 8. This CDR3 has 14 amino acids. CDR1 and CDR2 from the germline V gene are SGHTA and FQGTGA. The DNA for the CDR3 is TGTGCCAGCAGCTTATCCCGCGGGAGCTTGGAGCAGTACTTC. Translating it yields CASSLSRGSLEQYF.

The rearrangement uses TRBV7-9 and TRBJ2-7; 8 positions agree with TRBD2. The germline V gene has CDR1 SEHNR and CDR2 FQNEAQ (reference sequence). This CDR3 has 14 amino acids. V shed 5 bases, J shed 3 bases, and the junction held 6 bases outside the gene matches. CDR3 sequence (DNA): TGTGCCAGCAGCACCAGCGGGGGCCTCTACGAGCAGTACTTC. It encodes CASSTSGGLYEQYF. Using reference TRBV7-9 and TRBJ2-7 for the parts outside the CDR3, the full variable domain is DTGVSQNPRHKITKRGQNVTFRCDPISEHNRLYWYRQTLGQGPEFLTYFQNEAQLEKSRLLSDRFSAERPKGSFSTLEIQRTEQGDSAMYLCASSTSGGLYEQYFGPGTRLTVT.

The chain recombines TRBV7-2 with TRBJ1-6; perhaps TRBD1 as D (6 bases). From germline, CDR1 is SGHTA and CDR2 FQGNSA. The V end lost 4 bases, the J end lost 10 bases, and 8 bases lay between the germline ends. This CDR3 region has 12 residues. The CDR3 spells CASSSQGSPLHF. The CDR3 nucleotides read TGTGCCAGCAGCTCACAGGGCTCACCCCTCCACTTT.

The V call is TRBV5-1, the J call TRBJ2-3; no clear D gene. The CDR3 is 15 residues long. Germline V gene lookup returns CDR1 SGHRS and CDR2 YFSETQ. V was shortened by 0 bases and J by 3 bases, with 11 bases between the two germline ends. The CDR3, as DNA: TGCGCCAGCAGCTTGGTAGGACCCGATACAGATACGCAGTATTTT. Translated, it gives CASSLVGPDTDTQYF.

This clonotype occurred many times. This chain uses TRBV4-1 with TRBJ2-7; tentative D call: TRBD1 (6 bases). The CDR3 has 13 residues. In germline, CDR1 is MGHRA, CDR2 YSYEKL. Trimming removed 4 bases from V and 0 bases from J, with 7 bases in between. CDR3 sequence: CASSPDSSYEQYF. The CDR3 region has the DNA TGCGCCAGCAGCCCGGACAGCTCCTACGAGCAGTACTTC.